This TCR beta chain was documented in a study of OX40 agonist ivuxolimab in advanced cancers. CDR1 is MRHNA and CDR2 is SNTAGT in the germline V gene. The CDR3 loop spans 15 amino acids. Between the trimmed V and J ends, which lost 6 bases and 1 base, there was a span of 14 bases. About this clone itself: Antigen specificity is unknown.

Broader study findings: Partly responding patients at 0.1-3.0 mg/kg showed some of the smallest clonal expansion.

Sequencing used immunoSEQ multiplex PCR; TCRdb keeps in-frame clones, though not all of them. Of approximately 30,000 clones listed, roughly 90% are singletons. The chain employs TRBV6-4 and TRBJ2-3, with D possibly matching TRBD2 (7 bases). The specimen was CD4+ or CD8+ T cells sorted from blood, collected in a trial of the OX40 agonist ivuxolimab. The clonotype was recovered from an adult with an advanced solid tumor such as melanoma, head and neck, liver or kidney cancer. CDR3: CASRWRGGGTDTQYF. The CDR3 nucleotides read TGTGCCAGCAGATGGAGGGGGGGCGGCACAGATACGCAGTATTTT.